Listed below are T cell receptor beta chains from one sample, sequenced in a study of Ad26.COV2.S vaccination and SARS-CoV-2 variants. Clones were read by immunoSEQ multiplex PCR, and TCRdb kept only the in-frame ones, dropping some. The sample holds approximately 410,000 clones; approximately 92% are singletons and the top ten take 1.5% to 2%. Sequenced material: peripheral blood, taken in a trial of Ad26.COV2.S vaccine versus placebo. The receptors shown here come from a person between 18 and 60 years old who received the Ad26.COV2.S COVID-19 vaccine or a placebo. Each CDR3 is given with its conserved first and last residue. A D gene is named only where the DNA matches it firmly. Clone sizes are given selectively: once, few, many, or a class where the clone is expanded.

J | D | V | size | CDR3 | DNA
TRBJ1-2 | TRBD1 | TRBV27 | . | CASSSGQGAKYGYTF | TGTGCCAGCAGTTCTGGACAGGGGGCTAAGTATGGCTACACCTTC
TRBJ2-7 | TRBD1 | TRBV7-8 | . | CASSTTGTGYEQYF | TGTGCCAGCAGCACTACCGGGACAGGCTACGAGCAGTACTTC
TRBJ1-2 | TRBD1 | TRBV3-1/TRBV3-2 | . | CASSLKVGQGASGYTF | TGTGCCAGCAGCCTAAAGGTGGGACAGGGGGCAAGTGGCTACACCTTC
TRBJ1-5 | TRBD1 | TRBV28 | . | CASSLRGGDQPQHF | TGTGCCAGCAGTTTAAGAGGGGGCGATCAGCCCCAGCATTTT
TRBJ2-1 | . | TRBV19 | once | CASLGGLLNNEQFF | TGTGCCAGTCTCGGCGGACTACTCAACAATGAGCAGTTCTTC
TRBJ2-1 | . | TRBV7-9 | . | CASSLSGYNEQFF | TGTGCCAGCAGCTTAAGCGGATACAATGAGCAGTTCTTC
TRBJ2-7 | . | TRBV5-1 | . | CASSLGPVNYEQYF | TGCGCCAGCAGCTTGGGTCCGGTAAACTACGAGCAGTACTTC
TRBJ2-3 | . | TRBV10-1 | . | CASSELRDADTQYF | TGCGCCAGCAGTGAGCTGAGGGATGCAGATACGCAGTATTTT
TRBJ2-5 | . | TRBV7-2 | . | CASSSQTGGGETQYF | TGTGCCAGCAGCTCCCAGACTGGGGGCGGGGAGACCCAGTACTTC
TRBJ2-2 | . | TRBV7-9 | . | CASSLGATGELFF | TGTGCCAGCAGCTTAGGGGCAACCGGGGAGCTGTTTTTT
TRBJ2-5 | . | TRBV11-2 | . | CASSLLGPQETQYF | TGTGCCAGCAGCTTACTAGGGCCGCAAGAGACCCAGTACTTC
TRBJ2-7 | TRBD1 | TRBV7-9 | . | CASSSQGVAYEQYF | TGTGCCAGCAGCTCACAGGGGGTAGCCTACGAGCAGTACTTC
TRBJ2-7 | . | TRBV2 | . | CASLQVGRYEQYF | TGTGCCAGCTTACAGGTGGGCCGGTACGAGCAGTACTTC
TRBJ1-6 | . | TRBV5-5 | . | CASSVRVTSSYNSPLHF | TGTGCCAGCAGCGTACGGGTGACCAGCTCCTATAATTCACCCCTCCACTTT
TRBJ1-1 | . | TRBV6-5 | . | CASKVSSNTEAFF | TGTGCCAGCAAGGTCAGTTCGAACACTGAAGCTTTCTTT
TRBJ1-2 | . | TRBV27 | once | CASRRWGDGYTF | TGTGCCAGCAGACGTTGGGGGGATGGCTACACCTTC
TRBJ1-5 | TRBD1 | TRBV30 | . | CAWSGEGAFSNQPQHF | TGTGCCTGGAGTGGGGAGGGGGCATTTAGCAATCAGCCCCAGCATTTT
TRBJ2-3 | . | TRBV24-1 | . | CATSGGGLGTDTQYF | TGTGCCACCAGTGGAGGGGGACTGGGCACAGATACGCAGTATTTT
TRBJ1-4 | . | TRBV6-5 | . | CASSSRPDGEKLFF | TGTGCCAGCAGTTCACGTCCGGACGGTGAAAAACTGTTTTTT
TRBJ1-5 | . | TRBV19 | . | CASTPGTSSNQPQHF | TGTGCCAGTACCCCCGGGACAAGTAGCAATCAGCCCCAGCATTTT
TRBJ1-4 | TRBD1 | TRBV5-1 | . | CASTNPGTGDEKLFF | TGCGCCAGCACCAATCCCGGGACAGGGGATGAAAAACTGTTTTTT
TRBJ2-3 | . | TRBV5-1 | . | CASSLGPTSTDTQYF | TGCGCCAGCAGCTTGGGGCCCACAAGCACAGATACGCAGTATTTT
TRBJ2-2 | . | TRBV29-1 | . | CSVVPSTGELFF | TGCAGCGTTGTACCGAGCACCGGGGAGCTGTTTTTT
TRBJ1-1 | TRBD1 | TRBV11-2 | . | CASRQGANTEAFF | TGTGCCAGCCGACAGGGGGCGAACACTGAAGCTTTCTTT
TRBJ2-3 | . | TRBV30 | . | CAWSVREADTQYF | TGTGCCTGGAGTGTAAGGGAGGCAGATACGCAGTATTTT
TRBJ2-1 | . | TRBV18 | . | CASSPRDAYNEQFF | TGTGCCAGCTCACCGCGGGACGCCTACAATGAGCAGTTCTTC
TRBJ2-2 | TRBD2 | TRBV29-1 | once | CSVVPGLAGATGELFF | TGCAGCGTCGTCCCGGGACTAGCGGGGGCCACCGGGGAGCTGTTTTTT
TRBJ2-2 | . | TRBV5-1 | . | CASSPTGFDMNTGELFF | TGCGCCAGCAGCCCAACAGGGTTTGATATGAACACCGGGGAGCTGTTTTTT
TRBJ1-2 | . | TRBV28 | . | CASSLFGTNYGYTF | TGTGCCAGCAGTTTATTCGGGACCAACTATGGCTACACCTTC
TRBJ2-6 | TRBD1 | TRBV20-1 | . | CSASGQGAGGANVLTF | TGCAGTGCTAGTGGACAGGGGGCTGGTGGGGCCAACGTCCTGACTTTC
TRBJ1-5 | TRBD1 | TRBV7-2 | . | CASSSTGTETPYSNQPQHF | TGTGCCAGCAGCTCAACCGGGACAGAGACGCCTTATAGCAATCAGCCCCAGCATTTT
TRBJ2-7 | TRBD2 | TRBV9 | . | CASSGQGGWYEQYF | TGTGCCAGCTCTGGTCAGGGAGGGTGGTACGAGCAGTACTTC
TRBJ1-6 | . | TRBV28 | . | CASSFGESSYNSPLHF | TGTGCCAGCAGTTTTGGAGAGAGCTCCTATAATTCACCCCTCCACTTT
TRBJ2-7 | . | TRBV6-5 | . | CASSYGTGRSSYEQYF | TGTGCCAGCAGTTACGGAACGGGGAGGAGCTCCTACGAGCAGTACTTC
TRBJ2-2 | . | TRBV18 | . | CASSSSTDTGELFF | TGTGCCAGCTCATCCTCGACAGACACCGGGGAGCTGTTTTTT
TRBJ1-2 | . | TRBV23-1 | . | CASSQHGYTF | TGCGCCAGCAGTCAACATGGCTACACCTTC
TRBJ2-1 | TRBD2 | TRBV7-8 | once | CASSVGGAYEQFF | TGTGCCAGCAGCGTCGGGGGGGCTTATGAGCAGTTCTTC
TRBJ2-6 | . | TRBV9 | . | CASSPTGTGGSGANVLTF | TGTGCCAGCAGCCCCACAGGTACCGGGGGCTCTGGGGCCAACGTCCTGACTTTC
TRBJ2-3 | . | TRBV30 | . | CAWSGGQPDTQYF | TGTGCCTGGAGTGGCGGACAGCCAGATACGCAGTATTTT
TRBJ1-1 | . | TRBV5-6 | once | CASSNIGGNTEAFF | TGTGCCAGCAGCAACATCGGAGGGAACACTGAAGCTTTCTTT
TRBJ2-7 | TRBD1 | TRBV5-6 | . | CASSLGQGAHEQYF | TGTGCCAGCAGCTTGGGACAGGGGGCCCACGAGCAGTACTTC
TRBJ2-1 | . | TRBV11-3 | . | CASSYTGNNEQFF | TGTGCCAGCAGCTACACAGGAAACAATGAGCAGTTCTTC
TRBJ1-5 | . | TRBV7-9 | . | CASSLTGPMSNQPQHF | TGTGCCAGCAGCCTAACGGGACCGATGAGCAATCAGCCCCAGCATTTT
TRBJ1-2 | . | TRBV25-1 | . | CASSQGWHGYTF | TGTGCCAGCAGCCAGGGGTGGCATGGCTACACCTTC
TRBJ2-4 | . | TRBV21-1 | . | CASSKESQIAKNIQYF | TGTGCCAGCAGCAAAGAGTCACAGATAGCCAAAAACATTCAGTACTTC
TRBJ2-2 | . | TRBV28 | . | CASSSGATNTGELFF | TGTGCCAGCAGCTCAGGGGCGACGAACACCGGGGAGCTGTTTTTT
TRBJ2-7 | . | TRBV5-1 | . | CASSLASSYEQYF | TGCGCCAGCAGCTTGGCTAGCTCCTACGAGCAGTACTTC
TRBJ2-2 | . | TRBV19 | . | CASSIRIASNRNTGELFF | TGTGCCAGTAGTATTCGGATAGCTAGTAACAGGAACACCGGGGAGCTGTTTTTT
TRBJ2-3 | . | TRBV7-9 | . | CAITPNTDTQYF | TGTGCCATCACGCCTAACACAGATACGCAGTATTTT
TRBJ1-3 | TRBD1 | TRBV4-3 | . | CASSQGDRGNTIYF | TGCGCCAGCAGCCAAGGGGACAGGGGTAACACCATATATTTT
TRBJ2-2 | . | TRBV6-5 | . | CASSYGRGQNTGELFF | TGTGCCAGCAGTTACGGGCGGGGTCAGAACACCGGGGAGCTGTTTTTT
TRBJ1-6 | . | TRBV16 | once | CASSQSGRGHSPLHF | TGTGCCAGCAGCCAATCGGGTAGGGGCCACTCTCCCCTCCACTTT
TRBJ2-4 | . | TRBV12-5 | . | CASGPPDLRAKNIQYF | TGTGCTAGTGGCCCCCCTGACCTTCGGGCCAAAAACATTCAGTACTTC
TRBJ1-1 | . | TRBV5-1 | . | CASSRDRTMNTEAFF | TGCGCCAGCAGCCGGGACCGAACCATGAACACTGAAGCTTTCTTT
TRBJ1-5 | . | TRBV19 | . | CASTQRGGGQPQHF | TGTGCCAGTACCCAGCGTGGGGGCGGTCAGCCCCAGCATTTT